The clone carrying this T cell receptor beta chain was seen many times. Its antigen is unidentified. This record comes from a study of CD8 T cells in ankylosing spondylitis. Study-wide points: It appeared that ankylosing spondylitis blood was characterized by a TCR beta motif of about eight highly homologous variants.

5'-RACE, quantitative and with molecular barcodes, yielded the TCR beta libraries. Via MiXCR, TCRdb re-called the 5' RACE reads, giving one row per CDR3 protein. The sample consists of just under 550,000 distinct CDR3 sequences, about 12% of them appearing once. The CDR3 is 14 residues long. V lost 10 bases to trimming and J lost 2 bases; unmatched junction nucleotides: 7. The TCR was taken from a male donor with ankylosing spondylitis. V usage is TRBV12-3 or TRBV12-4 and J usage is TRBJ2-1, with 8 nucleotides matching TRBD2. Sample: blood, either unsorted or a sorted T cell fraction (not recorded which). This chain's CDR3 is CATSGSQPYNEQFF. The CDR3 DNA follows: TGTGCCACCAGCGGGAGCCAACCCTACAATGAGCAGTTCTTC.